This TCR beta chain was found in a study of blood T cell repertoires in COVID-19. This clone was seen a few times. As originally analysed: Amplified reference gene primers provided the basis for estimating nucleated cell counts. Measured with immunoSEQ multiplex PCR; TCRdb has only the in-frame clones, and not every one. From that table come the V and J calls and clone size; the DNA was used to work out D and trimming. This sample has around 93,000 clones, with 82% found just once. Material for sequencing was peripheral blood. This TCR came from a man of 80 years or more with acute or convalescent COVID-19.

The CDR3 region is CASSDSGQAMSPLHF. The DNA of the CDR3 is TGTGCCAGCAGTGACTCGGGACAGGCGATGTCACCCCTCCACTTT. The chain carries TRBV6-4 and TRBJ1-6, with TRBD1 identical over 8 bases. The CDR3 runs 15 residues. With V trimmed by 0 bases and J by 10 bases, 5 bases remained unmatched. The germline V gene has CDR1 MRHNA and CDR2 SNTAGT.